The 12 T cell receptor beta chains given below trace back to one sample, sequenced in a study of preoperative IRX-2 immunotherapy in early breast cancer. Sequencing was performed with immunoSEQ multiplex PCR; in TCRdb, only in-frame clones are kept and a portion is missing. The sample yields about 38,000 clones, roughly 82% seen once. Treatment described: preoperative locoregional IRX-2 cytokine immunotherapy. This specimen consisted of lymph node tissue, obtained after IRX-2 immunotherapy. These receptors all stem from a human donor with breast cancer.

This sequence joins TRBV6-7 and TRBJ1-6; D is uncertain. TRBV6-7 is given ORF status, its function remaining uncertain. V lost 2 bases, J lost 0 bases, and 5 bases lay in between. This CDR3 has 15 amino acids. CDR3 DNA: TGTGCCAGCAGTTACGACTTCTCCTATAATTCACCCCTCCACTTT. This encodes CASSYDFSYNSPLHF.

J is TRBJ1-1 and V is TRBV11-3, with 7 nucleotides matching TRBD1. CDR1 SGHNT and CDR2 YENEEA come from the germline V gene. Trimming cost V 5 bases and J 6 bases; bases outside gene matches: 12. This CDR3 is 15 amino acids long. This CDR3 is CASSDYPDRTPEAFF. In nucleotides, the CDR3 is TGTGCCAGCAGCGACTATCCGGACAGGACCCCTGAAGCTTTCTTT. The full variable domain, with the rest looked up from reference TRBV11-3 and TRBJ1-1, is EAGVVQSPRYKIIEKKQPVAFWCNPISGHNTLYWYLQNLGQGPELLIRYENEEAVDDSQLPKDRFSAERLKGVDSTLKIQPAELGDSAVYLCASSDYPDRTPEAFFGQGTRLTVV.

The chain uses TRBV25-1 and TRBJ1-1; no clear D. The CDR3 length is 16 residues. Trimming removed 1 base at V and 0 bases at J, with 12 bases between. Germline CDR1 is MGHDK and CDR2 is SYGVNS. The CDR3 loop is CASSEFDVGVNTEAFF. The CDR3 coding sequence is TGTGCCAGCAGTGAATTTGACGTCGGCGTGAACACTGAAGCTTTCTTT.

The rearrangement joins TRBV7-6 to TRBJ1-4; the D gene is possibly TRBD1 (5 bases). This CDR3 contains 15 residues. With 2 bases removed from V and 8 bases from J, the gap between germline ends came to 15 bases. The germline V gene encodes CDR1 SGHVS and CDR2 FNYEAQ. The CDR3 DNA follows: TGTGCCAGCAGCTTACCGGGTCTTACAGGCGAAAAACTGTTTTTT. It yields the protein CASSLPGLTGEKLFF.

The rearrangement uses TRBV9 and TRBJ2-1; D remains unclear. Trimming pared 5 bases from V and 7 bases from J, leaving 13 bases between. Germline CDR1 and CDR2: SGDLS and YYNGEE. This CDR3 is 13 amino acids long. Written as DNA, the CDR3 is TGTGCCAGCAGTGATCTGTGGGTAAATGAGCAGTTCTTC. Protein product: CASSDLWVNEQFF.

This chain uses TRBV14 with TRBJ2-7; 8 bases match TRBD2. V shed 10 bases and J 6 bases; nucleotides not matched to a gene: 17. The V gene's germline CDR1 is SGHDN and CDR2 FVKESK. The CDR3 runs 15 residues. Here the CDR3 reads CATSPGLVGPLEQYF. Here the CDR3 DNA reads TGTGCCACCTCTCCGGGACTAGTGGGCCCGCTCGAGCAGTACTTC.

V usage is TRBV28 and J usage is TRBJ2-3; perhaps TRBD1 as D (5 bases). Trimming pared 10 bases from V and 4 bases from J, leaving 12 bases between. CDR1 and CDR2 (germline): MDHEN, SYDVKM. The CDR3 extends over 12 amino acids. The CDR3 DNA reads TGTGCCACCGCTCGACAGTCAGATACGCAGTATTTT. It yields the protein CATARQSDTQYF.

In nucleotides, the CDR3 is TGTGCCAGTAGTATTTCAGGGTACGAAAAACTGTTTTTT. It encodes CASSISGYEKLFF. The V call is TRBV19, the J call TRBJ1-4, with D perhaps matching TRBD1 (5 bases). Trimming stripped 3 bases from V and 8 bases from J, with 10 bases between. CDR1 is LNHDA, CDR2 SQIVND, per germline (reference sequence). The CDR3 is 13 amino acids.

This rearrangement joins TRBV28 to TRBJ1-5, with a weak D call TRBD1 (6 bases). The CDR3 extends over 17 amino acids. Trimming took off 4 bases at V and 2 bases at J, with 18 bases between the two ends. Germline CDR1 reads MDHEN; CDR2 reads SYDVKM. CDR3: CASSSMGGAAGNQPQHF. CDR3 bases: TGTGCCAGCAGTTCCATGGGGGGGGCTGCGGGCAATCAGCCCCAGCATTTT.

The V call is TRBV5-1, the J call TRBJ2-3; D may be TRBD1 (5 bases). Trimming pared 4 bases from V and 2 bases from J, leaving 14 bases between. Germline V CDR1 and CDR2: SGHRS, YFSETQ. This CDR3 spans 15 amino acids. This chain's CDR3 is CASSRRWGNTDTQYF. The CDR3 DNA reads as TGCGCCAGCAGCCGTCGTTGGGGCAACACAGATACGCAGTATTTT. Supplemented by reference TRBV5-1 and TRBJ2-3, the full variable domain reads KAGVTQTPRYLIKTRGQQVTLSCSPISGHRSVSWYQQTPGQGLQFLFEYFSETQRNKGNFPGRFSGRQFSNSRSEMNVSTLELGDSALYLCASSRRWGNTDTQYFGPGTRLTVL.

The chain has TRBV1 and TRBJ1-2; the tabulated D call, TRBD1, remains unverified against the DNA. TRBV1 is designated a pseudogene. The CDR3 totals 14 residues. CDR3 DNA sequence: TGCGCCAGCAGCCCGGGACAGTCTAACTATGGCTACACCTTC. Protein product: CASSPGQSNYGYTF.

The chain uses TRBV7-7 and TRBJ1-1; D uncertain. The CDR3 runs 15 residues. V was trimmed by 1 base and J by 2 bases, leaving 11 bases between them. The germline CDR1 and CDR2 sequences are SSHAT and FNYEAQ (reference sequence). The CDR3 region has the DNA TGTGCCAGCAGCTTAGACCGAGCTGGAAACACTGAAGCTTTCTTT. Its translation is CASSLDRAGNTEAFF.